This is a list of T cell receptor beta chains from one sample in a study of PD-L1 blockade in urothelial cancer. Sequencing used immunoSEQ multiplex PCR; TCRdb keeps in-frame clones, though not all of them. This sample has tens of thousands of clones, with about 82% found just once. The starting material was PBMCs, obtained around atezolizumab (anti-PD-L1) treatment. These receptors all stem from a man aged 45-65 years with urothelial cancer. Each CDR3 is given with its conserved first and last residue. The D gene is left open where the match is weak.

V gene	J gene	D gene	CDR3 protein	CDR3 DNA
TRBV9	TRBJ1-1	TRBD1	CASRQDRGSTEAFF	TGTGCCAGCAGACAGGACAGGGGGAGCACTGAAGCTTTCTTT
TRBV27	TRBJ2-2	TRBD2	CASRTGLAGSGELFF	TGTGCCAGCAGGACGGGACTAGCGGGGAGCGGGGAGCTGTTTTTT
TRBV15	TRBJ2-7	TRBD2	CATSRSLGEGPYEQYF	TGTGCCACCAGCAGATCCCTGGGGGAGGGCCCCTACGAGCAGTACTTC
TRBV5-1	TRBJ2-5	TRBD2	CASSPGRAEETQYF	TGCGCCAGCAGCCCCGGGAGGGCCGAGGAGACCCAGTACTTC
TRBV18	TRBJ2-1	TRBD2	CASSPPGGSSYNEQFF	TGTGCCAGCTCTCCCCCCGGGGGGAGCTCCTACAATGAGCAGTTCTTC
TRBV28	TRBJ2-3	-	CASSISGTDTQYF	TGTGCCAGCAGTATATCGGGCACAGATACGCAGTATTTT
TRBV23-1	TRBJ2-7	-	CASSQSGTRYEQYF	TGCGCCAGCAGTCAATCAGGGACACGCTACGAGCAGTACTTC
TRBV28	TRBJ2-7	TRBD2	CASSVAGGPRYEQYF	TGTGCCAGCAGTGTAGCGGGAGGGCCGAGGTACGAGCAGTACTTC
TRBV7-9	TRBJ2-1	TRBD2	CASSLLAGRNNEQFF	TGTGCCAGCAGCTTACTAGCGGGACGGAACAATGAGCAGTTCTTC
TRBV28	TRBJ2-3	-	CASSSPSRITDTQYF	TGTGCCAGCAGTTCCCCTAGCAGAATTACAGATACGCAGTATTTT
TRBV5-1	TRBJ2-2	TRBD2	CATSPRREGPNTGELFF	TGCGCCACCTCCCCGCGGAGGGAGGGACCGAACACCGGGGAGCTGTTTTTT
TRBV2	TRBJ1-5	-	CASSDIGAGGQPQHF	TGTGCCAGCAGTGATATAGGGGCGGGGGGTCAGCCCCAGCATTTT
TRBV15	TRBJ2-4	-	CATSIRQRRFVKNIQYF	TGTGCCACCAGCATAAGACAGAGGCGGTTTGTCAAAAACATTCAGTACTTC